This T cell receptor (beta chain) was documented in a study of T cells in tuberculosis (dated 2018 in TCRdb). With regard to the full study: The study combined CD1B tetramers and high-throughput TCR immunosequencing to characterize T cells specific for the mycobacterial lipid antigen glucose monomycolate (GMM).

V and J lose 1 base and 2 bases, and a span of 11 bases separates them. For CDR1 and CDR2, the germline V gene lists SGHAT and FQNNGV. Measured from the cysteine to the phenylalanine, the CDR3 is 15 residues long. CDR3 DNA only is kept here, 45 bases in frame from base 1. What the research found in general, with its limitations: T cells that bind the CD1B-GMM tetramer with low affinity may have been missed by the stringent sort gate.

After being thawed and rested overnight, PBMC were stained with GMM-loaded CD1B tetramer, a Live/Dead dye and anti-CD3, and were then sorted on a FACS Aria II. C32 glucose monomycolate purified from Rhodococcus equi was loaded onto CD1B tetramers. Before cryopreservation, the PBMC used for tetramer sorting had been depleted of CD14-expressing monocytes as part of a separate study. From each donor, approximately 100,000 tetramer-negative cells were sorted and analyzed together with the tetramer-positive cells. GMM-loaded CD1B tetramers were used to sort antigen-specific T cells from a handful of healthy South African adults. Because TCR-alpha and TCR-beta chains were sequenced unpaired, no chain pairing information was available. The immunoSEQ multiplex PCR assay was used to generate TCR libraries, with TCR-beta and/or TCR-alpha/delta assays applied to each sample. The amplified TCR libraries were sequenced on the Illumina high-throughput platform. Concerning the study's data processing: Clustering and dimensionality reduction were performed using pairwise TCRdist distances among GMM-specific receptors from ex vivo sorted or in vitro expanded T cells. Sequence motifs, defined by gene usage and CDR3 content, were tested for enrichment in tetramer-positive compared with tetramer-negative populations. As stored in TCRdb, this immuneACCESS dataset retains in-frame rearrangements with V and J assigned. A fraction of the clones does not appear; measured against another copy, unresolved V genes explain less than half of the discrepancy, and the remainder lacks a known reason. That table supplies the V and J calls and clone size; D and trimming were determined from the DNA. Counted in this sample were approximately 59,000 clones; around 81% of them appeared once. The biggest ten clones account for around 13% of the sample.

Remarks on this clone: Base qualities were left out, and no much larger clone turns up one base away.

The sequence is built from TRBV11-2 and TRBJ2-5, and possibly TRBD2, on 5 matching bases. The source material was CD1b-GMM tetramer-negative cells sorted from PBMCs. The label giving this sample's cell subset or site can be read as: T cells not binding CD1B-GMM tetramer, sorted from same donor. The sequence derives from an adult woman with latent tuberculosis. The DNA reads TGTGCCAGCAGCTTAGTTACGCGGAGGCAAGAGACCCAGTACTTC. Translated, this is CASSLVTRRQETQYF.